Listed here are 13 T cell receptor beta chains from one sample, sequenced in a study of blood T cell repertoires in COVID-19. TCRdb's copy holds only in-frame clones and misses some; the assay was immunoSEQ multiplex PCR. The sample holds 48,000 or so clones, about 83% seen once. Sample: peripheral blood. Every receptor here comes from a woman in her fifties or sixties with acute or convalescent COVID-19.

The chain combines TRBV19 with TRBJ1-1; no clear D gene. Germline CDR1 reads LNHDA; CDR2 reads SQIVND (reference sequence). CDR3 length: 13 residues. V lost 7 bases, J lost 0 bases, and 9 bases lay in between. In DNA, the CDR3 is TGTGCCAGTAACCCAGCGGTGAACACTGAAGCTTTCTTT. This gives the protein CASNPAVNTEAFF. Together with reference TRBV19 and TRBJ1-1, the CDR3 gives the full variable domain: DGGITQSPKYLFRKEGQNVTLSCEQNLNHDAMYWYRQDPGQGLRLIYYSQIVNDFQKGDIAEGYSVSREKKESFPLTVTSAQKNPTAFYLCASNPAVNTEAFFGQGTRLTVV.

The gene calls are TRBV10-3 and TRBJ1-3, with a possible D match to TRBD1 (6 bases). The CDR3 runs to 13 residues. V lost 11 bases to trimming and J lost 4 bases, with 15 bases between them. The germline gives CDR1 ENHRY, CDR2 SYGVKD. CDR3 coding DNA: TGTGCCTCTACGACAGGTGGGGGAAACACCATATATTTT. This translates into CASTTGGGNTIYF.

The chain combines TRBV19 with TRBJ2-5; 10 bases agree with TRBD2. Germline trimming cut 8 bases from V and 4 bases from J; bases unmatched to any gene: 7. This CDR3 contains 14 residues. The germline V gene has CDR1 LNHDA and CDR2 SQIVND (reference sequence). CDR3 in DNA: TGTGCCAGTCCAAGCGGGAGGGCGGCAGAGACCCAGTACTTC. Translated, it gives CASPSGRAAETQYF.

The chain combines TRBV5-1 with TRBJ2-5, with 10 positions matching TRBD1. From germline, CDR1 is SGHRS and CDR2 YFSETQ. The junction had 9 bases not matched to a gene; V was cut back by 0 bases and J by 1 base. The CDR3 is 18 residues long. CDR3 coding DNA: TGCGCCAGCAGCTTGGCGTGGACAGGGGGGACCCTCCAAGAGACCCAGTACTTC. Residues: CASSLAWTGGTLQETQYF.

This clone has a handful of counts. The rearrangement joins TRBV7-6 to TRBJ2-5; 8 bases align to TRBD1. This CDR3 comprises 13 residues. Per germline, CDR1 SGHVS and CDR2 FNYEAQ. Losses at the gene ends were 3 bases for V and 5 bases for J; bases not matched to a gene: 2. The CDR3 protein is CASSLDRAETQYF. The CDR3 nucleotides are TGTGCCAGCAGCTTGGACAGGGCGGAGACCCAGTACTTC.

This clone was counted only a few times. This rearrangement joins TRBV6-5 to TRBJ2-3; 8 bases map to TRBD2. V shed 6 bases and J 1 base; nucleotides not matched to a gene: 6. Germline assignment: CDR1 MNHEY and CDR2 SVGAGI. The length of the CDR3 is 15 residues. The CDR3 DNA reads TGTGCCAGCAGGGACGGGGGGGCCGGCACAGATACGCAGTATTTT. Translated: CASRDGGAGTDTQYF.

This rearrangement joins TRBV7-2 to TRBJ2-7, with 8 positions matching TRBD1. V lost 4 bases and J lost 8; bases outside the gene matches: 7. The CDR3 runs to 13 residues. Looked up from germline, CDR1 is SGHTA and CDR2 is FQGNSA. The CDR3 loop reads CASSSGQAGKQYF. CDR3 nucleotides: TGTGCCAGCAGCTCGGGACAGGCAGGAAAGCAGTACTTC.

This clone was picked up a small number of times. The chain joins TRBV7-6 to TRBJ1-1; 8 positions agree with TRBD1. The CDR3 totals 13 residues. Germline V gene data show CDR1 as SGHVS and CDR2 as FNYEAQ. The V segment lost 5 bases and the J segment 6 bases; nucleotides outside the gene matches: 5. This chain's CDR3 is CASSRDRTSEAFF. For the CDR3, the DNA is TGTGCCAGCAGCCGGGACAGGACCTCTGAAGCTTTCTTT.

The chain recombines TRBV5-8 with TRBJ1-2, with D tentatively TRBD1 (6 bases). CDR1 is SGHTS and CDR2 is YDEGEE in the germline V gene. This CDR3 has 15 residues. V lost 7 bases, J lost 4 bases, and 20 bases lay in between. The DNA for the CDR3 is TGTGCCAGCGGATCTGCACAGGGATTTGTCTATGGCTACACCTTC. This codes for CASGSAQGFVYGYTF.

The rearrangement links TRBV5-4 to TRBJ1-6, with 7 bases lining up with TRBD1. After removal of 4 bases from V and 2 bases from J, the junction contained 6 bases not matched to a gene. Germline CDR1 reads SGHNT; CDR2 reads YYREEE (reference sequence). CDR3 length equals 16 residues. The CDR3 sequence is CASSTRQGAYNSPLHF. As DNA, the CDR3 is TGTGCCAGCAGCACGCGACAGGGAGCCTATAATTCACCCCTCCACTTT.

This sequence joins TRBV7-3 and TRBJ1-1; TRBD1 matches at 7 bases. The CDR3 sequence is 13 residues long. Per germline, CDR1 SGHTA and CDR2 FQGTGA. Trimming took 6 bases from V and 4 from J; bases not matched to a gene: 5. CDR3 bases: TGTGCCAGCAGTACAGACAGGGCCACTGAAGCTTTCTTT. Protein: CASSTDRATEAFF. Variable domain in full (rest from reference TRBV7-3 and TRBJ1-1): GAGVSQTPSNKVTEKGKYVELRCDPISGHTALYWYRQSLGQGPEFLIYFQGTGAADDSGLPNDRFFAVRPEGSVSTLKIQRTERGDSAVYLCASSTDRATEAFFGQGTRLTVV.

The V call is TRBV4-2, the J call TRBJ2-1, with 7 bases lining up with TRBD2. This CDR3 region has 16 residues. V gave up 0 bases and J gave up 0 bases; unmatched junction bases: 2. Germline lookup yields CDR1 LGHNA and CDR2 YNFKEQ. The CDR3 reads CASSQEWTSSYNEQFF. DNA of the CDR3: TGTGCCAGCAGCCAAGAGTGGACTAGCTCCTACAATGAGCAGTTCTTC.

This rearrangement joins TRBV5-4 to TRBJ2-1; a weak D match, TRBD2 (6 bases). Looked up from germline, CDR1 is SGHNT and CDR2 is YYREEE (reference sequence). This CDR3 has 14 amino acids. V was cut by 5 bases and J by 8 bases, with 17 bases left in between. The CDR3 region has the DNA TGTGCCAGCAGACCCCCGGGGGAAAGGGATGAGCAGTTCTTC. Amino acids: CASRPPGERDEQFF.